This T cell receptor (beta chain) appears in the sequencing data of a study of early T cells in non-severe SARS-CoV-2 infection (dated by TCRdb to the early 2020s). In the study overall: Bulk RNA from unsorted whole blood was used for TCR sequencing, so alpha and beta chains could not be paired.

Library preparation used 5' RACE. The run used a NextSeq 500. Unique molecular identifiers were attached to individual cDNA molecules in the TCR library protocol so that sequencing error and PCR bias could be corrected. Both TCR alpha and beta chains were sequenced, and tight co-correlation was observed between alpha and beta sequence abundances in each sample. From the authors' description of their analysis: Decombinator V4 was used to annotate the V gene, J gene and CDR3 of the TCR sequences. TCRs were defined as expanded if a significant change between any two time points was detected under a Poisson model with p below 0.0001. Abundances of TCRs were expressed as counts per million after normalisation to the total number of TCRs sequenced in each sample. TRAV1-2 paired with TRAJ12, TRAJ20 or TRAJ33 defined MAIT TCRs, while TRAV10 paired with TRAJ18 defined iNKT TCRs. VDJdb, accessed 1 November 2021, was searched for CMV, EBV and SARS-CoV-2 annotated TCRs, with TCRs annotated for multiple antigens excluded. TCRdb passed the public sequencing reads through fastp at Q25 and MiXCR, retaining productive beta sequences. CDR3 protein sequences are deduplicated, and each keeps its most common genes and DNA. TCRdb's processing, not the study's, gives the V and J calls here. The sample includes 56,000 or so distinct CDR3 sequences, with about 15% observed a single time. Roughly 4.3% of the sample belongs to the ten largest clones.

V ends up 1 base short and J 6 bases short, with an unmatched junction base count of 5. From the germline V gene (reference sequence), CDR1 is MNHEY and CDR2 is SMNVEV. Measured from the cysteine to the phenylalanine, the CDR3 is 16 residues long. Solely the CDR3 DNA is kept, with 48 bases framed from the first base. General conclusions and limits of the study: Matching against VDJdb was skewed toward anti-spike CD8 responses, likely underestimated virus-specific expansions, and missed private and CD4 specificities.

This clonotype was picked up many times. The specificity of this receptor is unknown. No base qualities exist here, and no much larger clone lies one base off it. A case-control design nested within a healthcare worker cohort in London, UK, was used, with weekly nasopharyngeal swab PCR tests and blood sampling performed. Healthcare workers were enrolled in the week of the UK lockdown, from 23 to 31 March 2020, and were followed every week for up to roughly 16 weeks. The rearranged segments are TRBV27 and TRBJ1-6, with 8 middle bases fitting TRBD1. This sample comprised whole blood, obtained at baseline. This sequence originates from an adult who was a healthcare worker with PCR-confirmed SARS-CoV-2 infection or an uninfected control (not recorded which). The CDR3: CASSLLSGGRNSPLHF. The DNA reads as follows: TGTGCCAGCAGTTTATTGTCAGGGGGCCGTAATTCACCCCTCCACTTT.